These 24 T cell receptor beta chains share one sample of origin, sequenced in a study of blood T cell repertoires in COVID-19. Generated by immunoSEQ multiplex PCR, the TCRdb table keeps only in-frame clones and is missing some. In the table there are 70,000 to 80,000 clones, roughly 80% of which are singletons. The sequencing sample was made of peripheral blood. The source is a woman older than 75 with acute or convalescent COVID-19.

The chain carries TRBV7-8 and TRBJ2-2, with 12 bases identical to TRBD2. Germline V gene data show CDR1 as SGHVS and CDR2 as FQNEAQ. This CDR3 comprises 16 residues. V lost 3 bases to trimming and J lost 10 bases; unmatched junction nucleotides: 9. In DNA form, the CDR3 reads TGTGCCAGCAGCTTTACGACTAGCGGGAGATCCCCGGAGCTGTTTTTT. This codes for CASSFTTSGRSPELFF.

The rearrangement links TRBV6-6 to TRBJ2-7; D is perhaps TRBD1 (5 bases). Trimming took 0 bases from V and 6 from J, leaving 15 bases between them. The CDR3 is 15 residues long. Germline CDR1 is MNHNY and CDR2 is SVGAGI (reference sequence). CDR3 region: CASSYSQGSRSEQYF. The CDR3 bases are TGTGCCAGCAGTTACTCGCAGGGATCCCGCTCCGAGCAGTACTTC.

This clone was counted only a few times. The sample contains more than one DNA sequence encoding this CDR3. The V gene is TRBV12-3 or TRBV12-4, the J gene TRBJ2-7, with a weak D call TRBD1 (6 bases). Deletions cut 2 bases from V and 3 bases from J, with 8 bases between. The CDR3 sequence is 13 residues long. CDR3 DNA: TGTGCCAGCAGTTTACAGGACAGCTACGAGCAGTACTTC. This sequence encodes CASSLQDSYEQYF.

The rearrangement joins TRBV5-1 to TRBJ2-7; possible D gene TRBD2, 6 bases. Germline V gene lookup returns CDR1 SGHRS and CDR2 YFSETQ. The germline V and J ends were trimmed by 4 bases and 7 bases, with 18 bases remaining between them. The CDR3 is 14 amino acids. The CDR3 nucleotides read TGCGCCAGCAGCCCGGGGACTGGGGCTCGGGAGCAGTACTTC. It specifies CASSPGTGAREQYF.

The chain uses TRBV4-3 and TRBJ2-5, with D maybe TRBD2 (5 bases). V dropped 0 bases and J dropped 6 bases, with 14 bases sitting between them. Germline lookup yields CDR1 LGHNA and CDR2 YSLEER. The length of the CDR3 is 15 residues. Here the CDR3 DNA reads TGCGCCAGCAGCCAAGATCGTGGAGGTGGGAAGACCCAGTACTTC. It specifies CASSQDRGGGKTQYF.

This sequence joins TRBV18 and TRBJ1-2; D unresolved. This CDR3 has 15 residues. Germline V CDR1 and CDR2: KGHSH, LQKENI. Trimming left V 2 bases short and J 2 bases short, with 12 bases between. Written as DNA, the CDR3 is TGTGCCAGCTCACCAAGTGCATCACAAAACTATGGCTACACCTTC. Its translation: CASSPSASQNYGYTF.

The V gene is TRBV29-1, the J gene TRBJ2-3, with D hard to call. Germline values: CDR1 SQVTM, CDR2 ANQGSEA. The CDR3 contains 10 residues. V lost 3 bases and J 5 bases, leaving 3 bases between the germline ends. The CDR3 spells CSVDGDTQYF. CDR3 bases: TGCAGCGTTGACGGAGATACGCAGTATTTT.

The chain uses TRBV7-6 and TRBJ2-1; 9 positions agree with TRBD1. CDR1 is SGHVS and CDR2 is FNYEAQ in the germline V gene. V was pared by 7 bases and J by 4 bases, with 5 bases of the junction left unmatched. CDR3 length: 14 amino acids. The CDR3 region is CASMAGQGYNEQFF. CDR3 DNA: TGTGCCAGCATGGCGGGACAGGGTTACAATGAGCAGTTCTTC. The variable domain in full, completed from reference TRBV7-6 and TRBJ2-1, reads GAGVSQSPRYKVTKRGQDVALRCDPISGHVSLYWYRQALGQGPEFLTYFNYEAQQDKSGLPNDRFSAERPEGSISTLTIQRTEQRDSAMYRCASMAGQGYNEQFFGPGTRLTVL.

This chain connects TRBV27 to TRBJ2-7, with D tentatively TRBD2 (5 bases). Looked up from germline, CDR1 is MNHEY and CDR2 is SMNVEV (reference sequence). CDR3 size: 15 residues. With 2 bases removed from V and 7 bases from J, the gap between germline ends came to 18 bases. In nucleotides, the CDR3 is TGTGCCAGCAGTTTAACGGAGGACGGCCGCAGGGAGCAGTACTTC. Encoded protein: CASSLTEDGRREQYF.

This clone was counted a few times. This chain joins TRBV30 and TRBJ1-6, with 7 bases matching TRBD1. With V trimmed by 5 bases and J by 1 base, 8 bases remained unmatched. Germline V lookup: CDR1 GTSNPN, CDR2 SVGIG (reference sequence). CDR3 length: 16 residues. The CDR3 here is CAWGPKQGSYNSPLHF. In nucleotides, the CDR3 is TGTGCCTGGGGACCTAAACAGGGGTCCTATAATTCACCCCTCCACTTT.

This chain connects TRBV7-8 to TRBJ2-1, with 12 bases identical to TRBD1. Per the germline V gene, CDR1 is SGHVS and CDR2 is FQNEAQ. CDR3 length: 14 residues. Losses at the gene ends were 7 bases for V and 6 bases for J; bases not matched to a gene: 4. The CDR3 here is CASNRDRGRNEQFF. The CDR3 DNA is TGTGCCAGCAACCGGGACAGGGGGCGCAATGAGCAGTTCTTC.

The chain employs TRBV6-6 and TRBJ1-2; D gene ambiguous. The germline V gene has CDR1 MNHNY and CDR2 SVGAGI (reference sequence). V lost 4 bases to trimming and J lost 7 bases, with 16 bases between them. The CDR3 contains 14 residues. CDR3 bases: TGTGCCAGCAGTTCCGGTCCACCGGTCTTTGGCTACACCTTC. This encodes CASSSGPPVFGYTF.

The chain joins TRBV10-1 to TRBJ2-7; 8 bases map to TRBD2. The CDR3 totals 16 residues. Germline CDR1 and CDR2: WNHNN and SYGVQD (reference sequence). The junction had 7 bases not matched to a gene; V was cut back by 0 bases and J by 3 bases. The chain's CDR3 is CASSESWLAGVYEQYF. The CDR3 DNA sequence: TGCGCCAGCAGTGAGTCGTGGCTAGCGGGTGTCTACGAGCAGTACTTC.

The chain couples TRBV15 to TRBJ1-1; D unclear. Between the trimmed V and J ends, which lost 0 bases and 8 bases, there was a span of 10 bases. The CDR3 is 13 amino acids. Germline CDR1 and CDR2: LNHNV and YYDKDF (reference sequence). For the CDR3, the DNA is TGTGCCACCAGCAGAGATCTCCGGGGAGAAGCTTTCTTT. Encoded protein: CATSRDLRGEAFF.

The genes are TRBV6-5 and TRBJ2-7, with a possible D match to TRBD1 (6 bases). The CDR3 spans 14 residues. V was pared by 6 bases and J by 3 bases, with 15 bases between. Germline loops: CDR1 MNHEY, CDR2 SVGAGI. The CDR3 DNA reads TGTGCCAGCAGCGTTACAGGGTTCAGCTACGAGCAGTACTTC. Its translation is CASSVTGFSYEQYF.

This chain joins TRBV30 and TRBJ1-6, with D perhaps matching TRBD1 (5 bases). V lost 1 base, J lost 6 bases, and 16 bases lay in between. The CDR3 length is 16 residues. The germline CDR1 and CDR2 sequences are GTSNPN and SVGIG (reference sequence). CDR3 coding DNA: TGTGCCTGGAGTGACGGGGGATGGTATGGTAATTCACCCCTCCACTTT. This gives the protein CAWSDGGWYGNSPLHF.

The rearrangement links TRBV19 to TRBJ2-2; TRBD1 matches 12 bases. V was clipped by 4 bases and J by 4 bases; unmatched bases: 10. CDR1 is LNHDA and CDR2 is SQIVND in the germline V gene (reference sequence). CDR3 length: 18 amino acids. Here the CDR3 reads CASSTTWDRGRTTGELFF. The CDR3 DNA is TGTGCCAGTAGTACTACCTGGGACAGGGGGCGGACCACCGGGGAGCTGTTTTTT.

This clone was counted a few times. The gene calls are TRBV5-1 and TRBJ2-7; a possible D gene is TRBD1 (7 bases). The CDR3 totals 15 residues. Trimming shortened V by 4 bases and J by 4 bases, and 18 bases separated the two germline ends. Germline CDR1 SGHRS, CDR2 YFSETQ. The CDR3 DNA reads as TGCGCCAGCAGCAGCGGAGGGACAGCCTCTTACGAGCAGTACTTC. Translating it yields CASSSGGTASYEQYF.

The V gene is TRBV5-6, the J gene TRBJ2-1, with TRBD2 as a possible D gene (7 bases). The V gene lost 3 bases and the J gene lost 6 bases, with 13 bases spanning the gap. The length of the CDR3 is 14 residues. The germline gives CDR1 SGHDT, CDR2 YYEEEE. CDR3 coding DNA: TGTGCCAGCAGCTCCTGGGGGGGCGGCAATGAGCAGTTCTTC. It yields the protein CASSSWGGGNEQFF.

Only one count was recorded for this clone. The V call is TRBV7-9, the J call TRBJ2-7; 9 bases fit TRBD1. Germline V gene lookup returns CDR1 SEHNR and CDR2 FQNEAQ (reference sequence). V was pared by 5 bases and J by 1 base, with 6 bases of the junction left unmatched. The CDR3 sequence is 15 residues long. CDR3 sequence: CASSLLTGGSYEQYF. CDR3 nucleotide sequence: TGTGCCAGCAGCCTATTGACAGGGGGATCCTACGAGCAGTACTTC.

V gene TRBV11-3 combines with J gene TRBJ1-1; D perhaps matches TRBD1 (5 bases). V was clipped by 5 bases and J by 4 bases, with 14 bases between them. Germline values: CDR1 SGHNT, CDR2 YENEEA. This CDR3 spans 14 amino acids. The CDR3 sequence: CASSVGGIGTEAFF. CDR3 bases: TGTGCCAGCAGCGTTGGGGGGATTGGCACTGAAGCTTTCTTT. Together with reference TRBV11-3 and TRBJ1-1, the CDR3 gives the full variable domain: EAGVVQSPRYKIIEKKQPVAFWCNPISGHNTLYWYLQNLGQGPELLIRYENEEAVDDSQLPKDRFSAERLKGVDSTLKIQPAELGDSAVYLCASSVGGIGTEAFFGQGTRLTVV.

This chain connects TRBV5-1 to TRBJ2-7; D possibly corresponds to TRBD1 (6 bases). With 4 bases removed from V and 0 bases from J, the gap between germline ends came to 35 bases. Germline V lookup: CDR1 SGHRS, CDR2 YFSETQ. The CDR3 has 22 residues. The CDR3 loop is CASSRDIAPARNIGGPSYEQYF. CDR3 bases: TGCGCCAGCAGCCGGGACATCGCCCCCGCCCGCAACATTGGGGGTCCCTCCTACGAGCAGTACTTC.

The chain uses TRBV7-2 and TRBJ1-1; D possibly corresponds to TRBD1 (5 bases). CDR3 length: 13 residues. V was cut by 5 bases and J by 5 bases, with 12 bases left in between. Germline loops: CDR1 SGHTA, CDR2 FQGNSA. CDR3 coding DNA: TGTGCCAGCAGCGGACCAGGGCGGACTGAAGCTTTCTTT. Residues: CASSGPGRTEAFF.

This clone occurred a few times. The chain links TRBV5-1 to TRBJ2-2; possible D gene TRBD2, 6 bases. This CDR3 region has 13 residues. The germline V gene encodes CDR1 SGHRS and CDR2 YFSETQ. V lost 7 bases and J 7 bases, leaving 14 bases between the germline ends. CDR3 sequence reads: CASFNTGVGELFF. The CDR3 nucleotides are TGCGCCAGCTTTAACACGGGGGTCGGGGAGCTGTTTTTT.